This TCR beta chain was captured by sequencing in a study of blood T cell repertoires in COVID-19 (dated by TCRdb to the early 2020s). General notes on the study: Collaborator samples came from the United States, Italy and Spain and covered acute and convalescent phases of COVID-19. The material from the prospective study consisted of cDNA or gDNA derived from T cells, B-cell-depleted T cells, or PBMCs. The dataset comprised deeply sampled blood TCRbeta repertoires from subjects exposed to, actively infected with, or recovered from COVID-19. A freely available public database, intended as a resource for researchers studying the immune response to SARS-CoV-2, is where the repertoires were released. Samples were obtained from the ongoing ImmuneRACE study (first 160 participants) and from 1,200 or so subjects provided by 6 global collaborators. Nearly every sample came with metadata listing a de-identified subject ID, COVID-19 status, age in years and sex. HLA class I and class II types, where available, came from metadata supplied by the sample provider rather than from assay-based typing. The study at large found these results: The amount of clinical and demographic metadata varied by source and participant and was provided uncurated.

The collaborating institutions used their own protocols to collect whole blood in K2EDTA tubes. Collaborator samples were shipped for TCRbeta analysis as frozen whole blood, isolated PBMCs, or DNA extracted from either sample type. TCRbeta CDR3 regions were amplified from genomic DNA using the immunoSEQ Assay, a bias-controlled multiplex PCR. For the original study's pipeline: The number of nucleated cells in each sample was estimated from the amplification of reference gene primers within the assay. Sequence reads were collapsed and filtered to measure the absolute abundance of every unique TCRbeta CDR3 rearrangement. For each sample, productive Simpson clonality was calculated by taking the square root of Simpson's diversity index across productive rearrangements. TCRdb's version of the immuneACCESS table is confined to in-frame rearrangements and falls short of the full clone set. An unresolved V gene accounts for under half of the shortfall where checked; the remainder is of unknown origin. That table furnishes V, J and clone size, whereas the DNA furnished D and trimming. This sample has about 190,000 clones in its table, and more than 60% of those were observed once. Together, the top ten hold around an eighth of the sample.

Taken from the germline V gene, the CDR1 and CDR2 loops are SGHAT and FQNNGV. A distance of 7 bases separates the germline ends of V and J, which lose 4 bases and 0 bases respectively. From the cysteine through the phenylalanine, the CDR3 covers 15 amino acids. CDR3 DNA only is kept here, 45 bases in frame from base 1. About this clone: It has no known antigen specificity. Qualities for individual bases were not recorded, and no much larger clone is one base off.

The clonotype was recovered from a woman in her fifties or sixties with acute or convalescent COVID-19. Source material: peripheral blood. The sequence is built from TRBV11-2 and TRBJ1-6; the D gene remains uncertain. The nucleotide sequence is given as TGTGCCAGCAGCTCCCTCGGCTCCTATAATTCACCCCTCCACTTT. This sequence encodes CASSSLGSYNSPLHF.